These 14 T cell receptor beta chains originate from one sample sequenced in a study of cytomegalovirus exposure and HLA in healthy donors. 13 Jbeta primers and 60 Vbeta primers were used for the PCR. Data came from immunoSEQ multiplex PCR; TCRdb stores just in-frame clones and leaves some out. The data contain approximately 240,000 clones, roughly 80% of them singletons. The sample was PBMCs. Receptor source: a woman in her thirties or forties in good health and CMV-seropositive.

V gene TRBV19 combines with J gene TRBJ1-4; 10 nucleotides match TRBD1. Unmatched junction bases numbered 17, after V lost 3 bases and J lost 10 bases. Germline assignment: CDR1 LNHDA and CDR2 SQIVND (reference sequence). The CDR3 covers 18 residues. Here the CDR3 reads CASSISGTGASFFGKLFF. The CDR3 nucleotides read TGTGCCAGTAGTATTTCCGGGACAGGGGCCTCGTTCTTCGGAAAACTGTTTTTT.

CDR3 sequence: CASSLAGGGIAKNIQYF. DNA for the CDR3: TGTGCCAGCAGCTTAGCCGGGGGGGGTATAGCCAAAAACATTCAGTACTTC. The V gene is TRBV27, the J gene TRBJ2-4, with 8 bases that match TRBD2. This CDR3 is 17 amino acids long. Germline V gives CDR1 MNHEY, CDR2 SMNVEV (reference sequence). V was pared by 6 bases and J by 0 bases, with 10 bases of the junction left unmatched.

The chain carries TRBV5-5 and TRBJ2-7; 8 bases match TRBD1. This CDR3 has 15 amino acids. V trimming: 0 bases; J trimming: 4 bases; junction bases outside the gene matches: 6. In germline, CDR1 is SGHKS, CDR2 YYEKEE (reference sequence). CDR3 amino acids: CASSLGPTGEYEQYF. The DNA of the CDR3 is TGTGCCAGCAGCTTGGGCCCGACAGGGGAGTACGAGCAGTACTTC.

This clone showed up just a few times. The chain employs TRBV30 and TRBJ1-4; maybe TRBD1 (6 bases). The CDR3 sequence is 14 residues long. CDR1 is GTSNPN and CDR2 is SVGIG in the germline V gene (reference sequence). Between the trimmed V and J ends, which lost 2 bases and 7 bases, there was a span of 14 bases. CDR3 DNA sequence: TGTGCCTGGAGTACACAGGGTAGGGGTGAAAAACTGTTTTTT. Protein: CAWSTQGRGEKLFF.

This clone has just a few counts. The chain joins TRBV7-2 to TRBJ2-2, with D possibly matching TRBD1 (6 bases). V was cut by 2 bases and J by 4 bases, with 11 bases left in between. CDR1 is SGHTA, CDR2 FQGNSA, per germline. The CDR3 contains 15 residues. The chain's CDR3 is CASSLQGPTTGELFF. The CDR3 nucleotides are TGTGCCAGCAGCTTACAGGGGCCCACCACCGGGGAGCTGTTTTTT.

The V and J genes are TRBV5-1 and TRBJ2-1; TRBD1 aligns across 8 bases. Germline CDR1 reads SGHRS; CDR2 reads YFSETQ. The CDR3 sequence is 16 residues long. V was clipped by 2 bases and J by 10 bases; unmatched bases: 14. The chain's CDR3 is CASSLGQGVIQMEQFF. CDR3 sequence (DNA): TGCGCCAGCAGCTTAGGACAGGGTGTCATCCAAATGGAGCAGTTCTTC.

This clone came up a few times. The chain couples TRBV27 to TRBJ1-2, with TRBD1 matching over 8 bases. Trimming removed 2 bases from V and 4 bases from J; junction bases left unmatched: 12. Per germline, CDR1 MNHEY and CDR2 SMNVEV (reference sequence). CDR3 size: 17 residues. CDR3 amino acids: CASSLMGTGGPAYGYTF. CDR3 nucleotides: TGTGCCAGCAGTTTAATGGGGACAGGAGGTCCCGCCTATGGCTACACCTTC.

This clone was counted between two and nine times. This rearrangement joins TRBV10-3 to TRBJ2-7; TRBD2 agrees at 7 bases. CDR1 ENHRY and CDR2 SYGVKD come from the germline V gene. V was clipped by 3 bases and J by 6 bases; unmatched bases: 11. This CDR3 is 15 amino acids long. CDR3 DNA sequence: TGTGCCATCAGTGACCCCGGACTAGAAACGCGCGAGCAGTACTTC. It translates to CAISDPGLETREQYF.

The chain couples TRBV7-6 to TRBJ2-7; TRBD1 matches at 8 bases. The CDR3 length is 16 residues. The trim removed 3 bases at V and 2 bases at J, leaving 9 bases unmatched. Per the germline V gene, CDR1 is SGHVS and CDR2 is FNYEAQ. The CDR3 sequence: CASSFKEDRAAYEQYF. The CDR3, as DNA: TGTGCCAGCAGCTTTAAAGAGGACAGGGCTGCCTACGAGCAGTACTTC.

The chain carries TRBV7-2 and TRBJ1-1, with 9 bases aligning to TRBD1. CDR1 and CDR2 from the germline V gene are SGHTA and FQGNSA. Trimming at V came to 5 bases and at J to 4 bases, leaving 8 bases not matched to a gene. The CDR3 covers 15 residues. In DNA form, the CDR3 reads TGTGCCAGCAGCATCACGACAGGGGGACTCACTGAAGCTTTCTTT. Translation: CASSITTGGLTEAFF.

CDR3 sequence: CATSRDRTGATGNTIYF. The CDR3 region has the DNA TGTGCCACCAGCAGAGATCGGACAGGCGCCACTGGAAACACCATATATTTT. V gene TRBV15 combines with J gene TRBJ1-3, with TRBD1 matching 7 bases. The CDR3 contains 17 residues. After removal of 0 bases from V and 2 bases from J, the junction contained 7 bases not matched to a gene. Germline CDR1 LNHNV, CDR2 YYDKDF (reference sequence).

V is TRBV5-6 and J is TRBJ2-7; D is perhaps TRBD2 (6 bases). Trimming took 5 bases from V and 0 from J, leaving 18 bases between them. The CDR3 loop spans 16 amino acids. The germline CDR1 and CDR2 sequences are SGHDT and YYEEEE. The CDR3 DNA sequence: TGTGCCAGCAGGCCTCCCTGGGACTCGAGCTCCTACGAGCAGTACTTC. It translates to CASRPPWDSSSYEQYF.

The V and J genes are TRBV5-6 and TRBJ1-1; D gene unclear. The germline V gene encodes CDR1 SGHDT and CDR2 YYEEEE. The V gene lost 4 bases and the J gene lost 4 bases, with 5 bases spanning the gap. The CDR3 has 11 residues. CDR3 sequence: CASSTFTEAFF. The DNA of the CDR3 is TGTGCCAGCAGCACATTCACTGAAGCTTTCTTT.

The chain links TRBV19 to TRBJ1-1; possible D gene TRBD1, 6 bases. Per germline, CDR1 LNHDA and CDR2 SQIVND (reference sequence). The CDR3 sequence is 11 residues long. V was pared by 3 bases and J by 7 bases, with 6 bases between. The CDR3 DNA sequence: TGTGCCAGTAGTATGGACAGTGAAGCTTTCTTT. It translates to CASSMDSEAFF. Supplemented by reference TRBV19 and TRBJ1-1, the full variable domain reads DGGITQSPKYLFRKEGQNVTLSCEQNLNHDAMYWYRQDPGQGLRLIYYSQIVNDFQKGDIAEGYSVSREKKESFPLTVTSAQKNPTAFYLCASSMDSEAFFGQGTRLTVV.